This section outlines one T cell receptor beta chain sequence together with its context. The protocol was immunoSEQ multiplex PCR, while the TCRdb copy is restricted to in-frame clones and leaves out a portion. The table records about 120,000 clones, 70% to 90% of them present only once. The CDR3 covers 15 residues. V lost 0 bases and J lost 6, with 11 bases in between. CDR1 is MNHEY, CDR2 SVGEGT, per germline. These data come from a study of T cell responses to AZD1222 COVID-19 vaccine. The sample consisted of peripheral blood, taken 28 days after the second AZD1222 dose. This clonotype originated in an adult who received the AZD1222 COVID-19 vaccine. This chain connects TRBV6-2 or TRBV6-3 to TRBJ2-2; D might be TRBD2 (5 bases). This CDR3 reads CASSYSRGQPGELFF. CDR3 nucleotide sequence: TGTGCCAGCAGTTACTCACGAGGGCAACCCGGGGAGCTGTTTTTT.